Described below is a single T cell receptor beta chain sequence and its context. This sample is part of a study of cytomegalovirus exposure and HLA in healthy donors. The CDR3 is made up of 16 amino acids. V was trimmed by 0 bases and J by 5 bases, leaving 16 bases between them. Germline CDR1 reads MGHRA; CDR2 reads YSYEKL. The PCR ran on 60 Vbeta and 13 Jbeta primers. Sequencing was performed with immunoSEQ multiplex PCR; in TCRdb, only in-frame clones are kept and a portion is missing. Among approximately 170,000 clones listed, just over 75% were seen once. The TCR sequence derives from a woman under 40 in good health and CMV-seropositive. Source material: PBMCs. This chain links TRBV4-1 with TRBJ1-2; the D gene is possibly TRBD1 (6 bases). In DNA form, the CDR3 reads TGCGCCAGCAGCCAAGATCCCGGCAGGGGCCTTTATGGCTACACCTTC. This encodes CASSQDPGRGLYGYTF.